This T cell receptor (beta chain) was sequenced for a study of T cell responses to AZD1222 COVID-19 vaccine. Study observations and caveats: Reportedly, close to half of spike-specific TCRs are directed against unmutated variant regions. Females outnumbered males among donors, who were mostly white British; clonal diversity was possibly underestimated. Once two AZD1222 doses were given, Spike-specific TCR breadth and depth went up.

As to this clone: The target antigen is unknown.

CDR3 length equals 14 residues. V was clipped by 1 base and J by 1 base, with 8 bases between them. Germline CDR1 and CDR2: LGHDT and YNNKEL (reference sequence). Sequencing was performed with immunoSEQ multiplex PCR; in TCRdb, only in-frame clones are kept and a portion is missing. Here the sample spans about 140,000 clones, approximately 94% being singletons. The sequenced sample was peripheral blood, obtained on day 0 of AZD1222 vaccination. The sequence was obtained from an adult in good health. The J gene is TRBJ2-7, the V gene TRBV3-1 (or the pseudogene TRBV3-2); no firm D call. The CDR3 nucleotides read TGTGCCAGCAGCCAAGGGGTCCCTTCCTACGAGCAGTACTTC. Protein sequence: CASSQGVPSYEQYF.